These 25 T cell receptor beta chains originate from one sample sequenced in a study of glioma-infiltrating T cells after dendritic cell vaccination. Some clones are missing from TCRdb's copy, which holds only in-frame ones; the method was immunoSEQ multiplex PCR. The sample lists 70,000 to 100,000 clones, around 83% seen once, with less than 7.5% in the top ten. Time point in this sample: after dendritic cell vaccination, including at tumor progression/relapse. Specimen: blood, collected after dendritic cell vaccination. The receptors stem from a human donor with glioblastoma.

The chain carries TRBV5-1 and TRBJ2-7; 10 nucleotides agree with TRBD1. Germline lookup yields CDR1 SGHRS and CDR2 YFSETQ. The CDR3 consists of 14 residues. The J segment lost 3 bases and the V segment lost 7 bases, leaving 7 bases of the junction unmatched. The CDR3 loop is CASRSGTGDYEQYF. For the CDR3, the DNA is TGCGCCAGCCGTTCCGGGACAGGGGACTACGAGCAGTACTTC.

The rearrangement joins TRBV7-3 to TRBJ2-1; TRBD2 might be the D (6 bases). CDR3 size: 15 residues. The V end lost 1 base, the J end lost 4 bases, and 11 bases lay between the germline ends. Germline V gives CDR1 SGHTA, CDR2 FQGTGA. The CDR3, as DNA: TGTGCCAGCAGCTTAATGGCGGGGTCTTACAATGAGCAGTTCTTC. It encodes CASSLMAGSYNEQFF.

The CDR3 sequence: CSGRQGAGDTEAFF. CDR3 DNA sequence: TGCAGCGGCCGACAGGGGGCAGGCGACACTGAAGCTTTCTTT. This chain joins TRBV29-1 and TRBJ1-1, with TRBD1 matching over 10 bases. There are 14 residues in the CDR3. With V trimmed by 7 bases and J by 3 bases, 8 bases remained unmatched. Germline lookup yields CDR1 SQVTM and CDR2 ANQGSEA.

The CDR3 is CASSLSHSRSGYTF. In DNA form, the CDR3 reads TGTGCCAGTAGTCTCAGCCATAGTCGGAGTGGCTACACCTTC. This chain uses TRBV19 with TRBJ1-2; D gene ambiguous. The CDR3 has 14 residues. Trimming removed 5 bases at V and 7 bases at J, with 17 bases between. Germline V lookup: CDR1 LNHDA, CDR2 SQIVND (reference sequence).

V usage is TRBV2 and J usage is TRBJ1-1, with 9 bases aligning to TRBD1. Unmatched junction bases numbered 4, after V lost 6 bases and J lost 5 bases. The CDR3 has 13 amino acids. Looked up from germline, CDR1 is SNHLY and CDR2 is FYNNEI. CDR3 residues: CASRVDRGTEAFF. The CDR3 DNA is TGTGCCAGCAGGGTGGACAGGGGAACTGAAGCTTTCTTT.

CDR3 coding DNA: TGCAGTGCTGGGGGCAGCGACGAGCAGTACTTC. This encodes CSAGGSDEQYF. The V and J genes are TRBV20-1 and TRBJ2-7, with TRBD1 as a possible D gene (6 bases). Germline CDR1 reads DFQATT; CDR2 reads SNEGSKA (reference sequence). The CDR3 runs to 11 residues. V lost 5 bases to trimming and J lost 5 bases, with 10 bases between them.

V usage is TRBV10-3 and J usage is TRBJ1-5; the match to TRBD1 covers 9 bases. This CDR3 comprises 14 residues. Germline V lookup: CDR1 ENHRY, CDR2 SYGVKD. V lost 2 bases to trimming and J lost 9 bases; unmatched junction nucleotides: 5. The CDR3 nucleotides are TGTGCCATCAGTGAGACCACAGGGGGCTCGCCCCAGCATTTT. Its protein is CAISETTGGSPQHF.

The chain combines TRBV7-6 with TRBJ1-6; TRBD1 matches at 7 bases. After removal of 5 bases from V and 9 bases from J, the junction contained 7 bases not matched to a gene. CDR3 length equals 14 residues. CDR1 and CDR2 from the germline V gene are SGHVS and FNYEAQ. The CDR3 is CASSAGTDFSPLHF. The CDR3 DNA reads as TGTGCCAGCAGCGCAGGGACAGATTTTTCACCCCTCCACTTT. Supplemented by reference TRBV7-6 and TRBJ1-6, the full variable domain reads GAGVSQSPRYKVTKRGQDVALRCDPISGHVSLYWYRQALGQGPEFLTYFNYEAQQDKSGLPNDRFSAERPEGSISTLTIQRTEQRDSAMYRCASSAGTDFSPLHFGNGTRLTVT.

CDR3 in amino acids: CSATSDTEAFF. DNA for the CDR3: TGCAGTGCTACTTCGGACACTGAAGCTTTCTTT. The chain employs TRBV20-1 and TRBJ1-1; D uncertain. The germline V and J ends were trimmed by 4 bases and 3 bases, with 6 bases remaining between them. The CDR3 runs to 11 residues. CDR1 is DFQATT and CDR2 is SNEGSKA in the germline V gene (reference sequence).

V is TRBV5-6 and J is TRBJ1-1, with 9 bases lining up with TRBD1. V shed 2 bases, J shed 1 base, and the junction held 3 bases outside the gene matches. The CDR3 contains 15 residues. CDR1 is SGHDT, CDR2 YYEEEE, per germline. The CDR3 protein is CASSFGGQGNTEAFF. DNA of the CDR3: TGTGCCAGCAGCTTTGGGGGACAGGGGAACACTGAAGCTTTCTTT.

This clone was observed once. The gene calls are TRBV27 and TRBJ1-1; perhaps TRBD1 as D (5 bases). In germline, CDR1 is MNHEY, CDR2 SMNVEV (reference sequence). The CDR3 covers 14 residues. V was clipped by 7 bases and J by 1 base, with 13 bases between them. CDR3 loop: CASISRGGNTEAFF. The CDR3 nucleotides read TGTGCCAGCATTTCAAGGGGAGGGAACACTGAAGCTTTCTTT.

The chain uses TRBV5-8 and TRBJ2-7, with 7 positions matching TRBD1. J was trimmed by 5 bases and V by 2 bases; bases with no gene match: 4. There are 13 residues in the CDR3. In germline, CDR1 is SGHTS, CDR2 YDEGEE. The CDR3 region is CASSLDRADEQYF. The CDR3 DNA is TGTGCCAGCAGCTTAGACAGGGCGGACGAGCAGTACTTC.

The chain couples TRBV5-4 to TRBJ1-1; D unclear. This CDR3 contains 13 residues. Germline loops: CDR1 SGHNT, CDR2 YYREEE (reference sequence). V was trimmed by 3 bases and J by 1 base, leaving 7 bases between them. The DNA of the CDR3 is TGTGCCAGCAGCTCACCAGAGAACACTGAAGCTTTCTTT. Translated, it gives CASSSPENTEAFF. The variable domain in full, completed from reference TRBV5-4 and TRBJ1-1, reads ETGVTQSPTHLIKTRGQQVTLRCSSQSGHNTVSWYQQALGQGPQFIFQYYREEENGRGNFPPRFSGLQFPNYSSELNVNALELDDSALYLCASSSPENTEAFFGQGTRLTVV.

The V and J genes are TRBV4-3 and TRBJ1-5; 7 nucleotides line up with TRBD1. Germline V gene lookup returns CDR1 LGHNA and CDR2 YSLEER. There are 16 residues in the CDR3. V shed 0 bases, J shed 5 bases, and the junction held 7 bases outside the gene matches. Written as DNA, the CDR3 is TGCGCCAGCAGCCAAGATTTCGGACAGGTTTATCAGCCCCAGCATTTT. Translating it yields CASSQDFGQVYQPQHF.

By sample share, this clone is medium-sized. The J gene is TRBJ2-7, the V gene TRBV29-1; 9 positions match TRBD1. V shed 5 bases, J shed 4 bases, and the junction held 6 bases outside the gene matches. This CDR3 contains 13 residues. The germline V gene encodes CDR1 SQVTM and CDR2 ANQGSEA. This CDR3 is CSVKKGQGYEQYF. The CDR3 coding sequence is TGCAGCGTTAAAAAGGGACAGGGTTACGAGCAGTACTTC.

The chain carries TRBV5-1 and TRBJ2-5; TRBD2 aligns across 10 bases. Germline trimming cut 4 bases from V and 4 bases from J; bases unmatched to any gene: 1. Germline V lookup: CDR1 SGHRS, CDR2 YFSETQ. The CDR3 totals 13 residues. The CDR3 protein is CASSRTSGETQYF. DNA of the CDR3: TGCGCCAGCAGCCGGACTAGCGGAGAGACCCAGTACTTC. Complete variable domain (other parts from reference TRBV5-1 and TRBJ2-5): KAGVTQTPRYLIKTRGQQVTLSCSPISGHRSVSWYQQTPGQGLQFLFEYFSETQRNKGNFPGRFSGRQFSNSRSEMNVSTLELGDSALYLCASSRTSGETQYFGPGTRLLVL.

The V and J genes are TRBV4-3 and TRBJ2-7, with TRBD2 matching over 7 bases. The length of the CDR3 is 17 residues. The V gene's germline CDR1 is LGHNA and CDR2 YSLEER. The J segment lost 4 bases and the V segment lost 0 bases, leaving 12 bases of the junction unmatched. Here the CDR3 reads CASSQELVQRGLYEQYF. The DNA for the CDR3 is TGCGCCAGCAGCCAAGAATTGGTGCAGCGGGGTCTTTACGAGCAGTACTTC.

This clone was seen a few times. This chain joins TRBV19 and TRBJ2-7; D is possibly TRBD2 (5 bases). Germline loops: CDR1 LNHDA, CDR2 SQIVND (reference sequence). This CDR3 spans 16 amino acids. The germline V and J ends were trimmed by 7 bases and 0 bases, with 19 bases remaining between them. CDR3 loop: CASKTQVGSGSYEQYF. Here the CDR3 DNA reads TGTGCCAGTAAGACCCAAGTGGGCAGCGGCTCCTACGAGCAGTACTTC.

The rearrangement uses TRBV5-1 and TRBJ1-1, with D perhaps TRBD1 (5 bases). Germline V lookup: CDR1 SGHRS, CDR2 YFSETQ. V lost 2 bases and J lost 0, with 8 bases in between. This CDR3 contains 14 residues. The CDR3 protein is CASSLGVVNTEAFF. The DNA of the CDR3 is TGCGCCAGCAGCTTAGGGGTGGTGAACACTGAAGCTTTCTTT.

The gene calls are TRBV19 and TRBJ1-1; maybe TRBD1 (5 bases). CDR1 and CDR2 (germline): LNHDA, SQIVND (reference sequence). Trimming took off 10 bases at V and 4 bases at J, with 10 bases between the two ends. This CDR3 comprises 11 residues. The DNA of the CDR3 is TGTGCCACAGCTAGGGGCACTGAAGCTTTCTTT. Translated: CATARGTEAFF. Complete variable domain (other parts from reference TRBV19 and TRBJ1-1): DGGITQSPKYLFRKEGQNVTLSCEQNLNHDAMYWYRQDPGQGLRLIYYSQIVNDFQKGDIAEGYSVSREKKESFPLTVTSAQKNPTAFYLCATARGTEAFFGQGTRLTVV.

This CDR3 reads CASSPGTSSTDTQYF. In DNA form, the CDR3 reads TGTGCCAGCAGTCCAGGGACTTCAAGCACAGATACGCAGTATTTT. The chain carries TRBV6-6 and TRBJ2-3, with a possible D match to TRBD2 (6 bases). The V and J ends lost 5 bases and 0 bases respectively, with 12 bases between them. The CDR3 is 15 residues long. Looked up from germline, CDR1 is MNHNY and CDR2 is SVGAGI (reference sequence).

The genes are TRBV4-3 and TRBJ1-2, with 7 bases identical to TRBD1. CDR3 length: 14 amino acids. After removal of 1 base from V and 7 bases from J, the junction contained 6 bases not matched to a gene. The germline gives CDR1 LGHNA, CDR2 YSLEER. The CDR3 is CASSQADRVGGYTF. DNA for the CDR3: TGCGCCAGCAGCCAAGCTGACAGGGTGGGTGGCTACACCTTC.

Worth noting for this clone: In this CDR3 the conserved last residue, phenylalanine or tryptophan, is missing, so a read error is likely. The chain uses TRBV5-1 and TRBJ2-7; 12 bases match TRBD1. The CDR3 has 16 residues. The junction had 6 bases not matched to a gene; V was cut back by 0 bases and J by 5 bases. The V gene's germline CDR1 is SGHRS and CDR2 YFSETQ. The CDR3 here is CASSLGRDRGLNEQYL. DNA of the CDR3: TGCGCCAGCAGCTTGGGCCGGGACAGGGGGCTCAACGAGCAGTACCTC.

The chain uses TRBV2 and TRBJ2-7, with TRBD2 matching over 9 bases. Germline loops: CDR1 SNHLY, CDR2 FYNNEI. V lost 2 bases to trimming and J lost 3 bases; unmatched junction nucleotides: 5. The CDR3 consists of 15 residues. Here the CDR3 DNA reads TGTGCCAGCAGTGAAAGGCGGGGGGGTTACTACGAGCAGTACTTC. It specifies CASSERRGGYYEQYF. The whole variable domain, remainder taken from reference TRBV2 and TRBJ2-7, is EPEVTQTPSHQVTQMGQEVILRCVPISNHLYFYWYRQILGQKVEFLVSFYNNEISEKSEIFDDQFSVERPDGSNFTLKIRSTKLEDSAMYFCASSERRGGYYEQYFGPGTRLTVT.

The chain joins TRBV14 to TRBJ1-2, with D possibly TRBD1 on 6 matching bases. The germline V gene encodes CDR1 SGHDN and CDR2 FVKESK. V lost 4 bases and J lost 0, with 12 bases in between. The CDR3 runs 15 residues. The CDR3 reads CASSRLGQPNYGYTF. CDR3 sequence (DNA): TGTGCCAGCAGCCGATTAGGACAGCCTAACTATGGCTACACCTTC.